The sequence of this T cell receptor (beta chain) was determined in a study of T-cell reconstitution after alpha-beta-depleted transplantation in children. Germline lookup yields CDR1 DFQATT and CDR2 SNEGSKA (reference sequence). The CDR3 length is 15 residues. The ends were cut back, 1 base at V and 0 bases at J, with 10 bases in the middle. This clonotype was detected ten times or more. Its antigen is not identified. Regarding the study as a whole: By one year post-transplant, T-cell counts and diversity largely arose from T cells that were newly produced.

Unique molecular identifiers featured in how the TCRbeta library was prepared. From the PCR reads, TCRdb called clonotypes with MiXCR, one entry per CDR3 protein. The table has about 300,000 distinct CDR3 sequences, about a tenth seen once. The origin of this receptor is a boy in the first two years of life with acute myeloid leukemia, due to receive a stem cell transplant. The sample in question was PBMCs, obtained before TCRalphabeta/CD19-depleted stem cell transplant. The chain uses TRBV20-1 and TRBJ2-1, with no clear D. CDR3 sequence: CSARGGLNSYNEQFF. As DNA, the CDR3 is TGCAGTGCTAGAGGTGGGCTTAACTCCTACAATGAGCAGTTCTTC.